The clone carrying this TCR beta chain was recorded a few times. TCRdb itself ran the 5' RACE reads through MiXCR, one entry per CDR3 protein. The sample consists of more than 8,000 distinct CDR3 sequences, 5% to 6.5% of them appearing once. The data stem from a study of spatial heterogeneity in lung cancer. CDR1 is SNHLY, CDR2 FYNNEI, per germline. This CDR3 spans 16 amino acids. V dropped 7 bases and J dropped 6; count of bases not matched to a gene: 16. Specified time point: sample taken at primary tumor resection. Tumor, nontumor lung or frozen PBMC supplied whole RNA that was sequenced unsorted. The gene calls are TRBV2 and TRBJ2-3; 7 positions agree with TRBD1. The receptor was isolated from a male donor with early-stage non-small cell lung cancer. The sample in question was PBMCs, obtained at surgery. The CDR3 reads CASTEGQDLAGDTQYF. The CDR3 region has the DNA TGTGCCAGCACCGAAGGACAGGACCTAGCTGGGGATACGCAGTATTTT.